The entry below gives a single T cell receptor (beta chain) sequence along with its context. The antigen remains undetermined. Per germline, CDR1 ENHRY and CDR2 SYGVKD. Trimming cost V 5 bases and J 6 bases; bases outside gene matches: 5. The CDR3 is made up of 14 amino acids. Every single patient, without exception, relapsed after autologous stem cell transplantation, and brentuximab vedotin exposure varied. The data derive from a study of PD-1 blockade in classical Hodgkin lymphoma. General study findings and limits: Significant TCR diversity gains by C4D1 occurred in CD4+ but not CD8+ cells.

Produced via immunoSEQ multiplex PCR; TCRdb's table is partial and in-frame only. The sample lists approximately 80,000 clones, approximately 91% seen once, with about 20% in the top ten. The input for sequencing was peripheral blood mononuclear cells (PBMCs), taken at baseline. The J gene is TRBJ1-5, the V gene TRBV10-3, with 9 bases lining up with TRBD1. This receptor was obtained from a human donor with classical Hodgkin lymphoma. The CDR3 is CAISRTGAGQPQHF. The DNA of the CDR3 is TGTGCCATCAGTAGGACAGGGGCGGGTCAGCCCCAGCATTTT.